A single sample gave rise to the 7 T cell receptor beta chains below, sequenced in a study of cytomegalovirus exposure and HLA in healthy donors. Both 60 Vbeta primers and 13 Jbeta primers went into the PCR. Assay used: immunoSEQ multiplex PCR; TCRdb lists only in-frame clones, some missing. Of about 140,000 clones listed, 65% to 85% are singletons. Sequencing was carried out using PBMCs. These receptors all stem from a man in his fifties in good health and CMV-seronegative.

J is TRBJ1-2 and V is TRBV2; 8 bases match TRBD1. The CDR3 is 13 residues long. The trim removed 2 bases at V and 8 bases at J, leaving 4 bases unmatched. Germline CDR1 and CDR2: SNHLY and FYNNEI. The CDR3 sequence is CASSERQGQGYTF. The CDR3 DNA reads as TGTGCCAGCAGTGAAAGACAGGGGCAGGGCTACACCTTC.

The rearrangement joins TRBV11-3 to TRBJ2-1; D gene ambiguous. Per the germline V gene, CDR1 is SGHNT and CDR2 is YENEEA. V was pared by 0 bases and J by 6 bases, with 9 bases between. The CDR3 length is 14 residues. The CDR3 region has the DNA TGTGCCAGCAGCTTAGATCCTCGCAGCAATGAGCAGTTCTTC. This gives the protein CASSLDPRSNEQFF.

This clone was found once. The CDR3 nucleotides read TGTGCCAGTAGTACCGTCGGGGGGGGCGGCGAGCAGTACTTC. Its translation is CASSTVGGGGEQYF. J is TRBJ2-7 and V is TRBV19, with 8 bases matching TRBD2. Germline-derived CDR1 and CDR2 are LNHDA and SQIVND (reference sequence). J gave up 6 bases and V 4 bases, and 8 bases lay outside the gene matches. CDR3 length equals 14 residues.

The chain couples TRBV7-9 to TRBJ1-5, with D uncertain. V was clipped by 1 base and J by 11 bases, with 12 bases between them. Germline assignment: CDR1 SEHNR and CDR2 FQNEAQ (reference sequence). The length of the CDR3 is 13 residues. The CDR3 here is CASSLGGELSQHF. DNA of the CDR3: TGTGCCAGCAGCTTAGGTGGAGAATTGTCCCAGCATTTT. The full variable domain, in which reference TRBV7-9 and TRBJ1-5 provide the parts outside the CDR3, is DTGVSQNPRHKITKRGQNVTFRCDPISEHNRLYWYRQTLGQGPEFLTYFQNEAQLEKSRLLSDRFSAERPKGSFSTLEIQRTEQGDSAMYLCASSLGGELSQHFGDGTRLSIL.

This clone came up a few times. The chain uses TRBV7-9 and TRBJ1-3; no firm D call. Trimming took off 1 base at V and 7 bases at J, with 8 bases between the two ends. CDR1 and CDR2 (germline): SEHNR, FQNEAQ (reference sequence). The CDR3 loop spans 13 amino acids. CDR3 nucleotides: TGTGCCAGCAGCTTAGTGGCAGTGAACACCATATATTTT. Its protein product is CASSLVAVNTIYF.

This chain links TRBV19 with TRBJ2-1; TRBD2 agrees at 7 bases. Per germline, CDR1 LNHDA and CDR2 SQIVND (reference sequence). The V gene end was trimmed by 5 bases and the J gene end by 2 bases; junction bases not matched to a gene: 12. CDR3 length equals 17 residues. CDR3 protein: CASSWFGRESAYNEQFF. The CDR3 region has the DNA TGTGCCAGTAGTTGGTTTGGGCGGGAGTCGGCCTACAATGAGCAGTTCTTC.

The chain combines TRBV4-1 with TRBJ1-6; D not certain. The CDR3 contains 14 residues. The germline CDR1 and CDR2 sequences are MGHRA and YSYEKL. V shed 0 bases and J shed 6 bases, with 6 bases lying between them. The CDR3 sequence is CASSQDRFNSPLHF. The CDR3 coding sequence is TGCGCCAGCAGCCAAGACAGGTTTAATTCACCCCTCCACTTT.